This T cell receptor (beta chain) was profiled in a study of CD8+ T cells in alopecia areata. General observations from the study: Lesional scalp, especially alopecia totalis/universalis, showed higher clonality than normal scalp. Resident alphabeta T-cell populations of normal skin are likewise subject to sequencing in scalp samples.

As the sequencing template, cDNA was produced by extracting RNA and reverse transcribing it. Sequencing was performed with immunoSEQ multiplex PCR; in TCRdb, only in-frame clones are kept and a portion is missing. This sample has 90,000 to 120,000 clones, with over 55% found just once. Regarding this clone: The antigen is undetermined.

Sampling of alopecia areata patients yielded lesional scalp punch biopsies as well as peripheral blood. The authors sorted CD4+ and CD8+ T cells from PBMCs. The receptor was derived from a human donor with alopecia areata. The sample was NKG2D-low CD8+ T cells sorted from blood.

CDR3 DNA sequence: TGCGCCAGCAGCTTTGACACCGGGGAGCTGTTTTTT. Translating it yields CASSFDTGELFF. The V call is TRBV5-1, the J call TRBJ2-2, with D unresolved. The germline CDR1 and CDR2 sequences are SGHRS and YFSETQ. Deletions cut 2 bases from V and 3 bases from J, with 2 bases between. CDR3 size: 12 residues. Based on the CDR3 plus reference TRBV5-1 and TRBJ2-2, the full variable domain is KAGVTQTPRYLIKTRGQQVTLSCSPISGHRSVSWYQQTPGQGLQFLFEYFSETQRNKGNFPGRFSGRQFSNSRSEMNVSTLELGDSALYLCASSFDTGELFFGEGSRLTVL.